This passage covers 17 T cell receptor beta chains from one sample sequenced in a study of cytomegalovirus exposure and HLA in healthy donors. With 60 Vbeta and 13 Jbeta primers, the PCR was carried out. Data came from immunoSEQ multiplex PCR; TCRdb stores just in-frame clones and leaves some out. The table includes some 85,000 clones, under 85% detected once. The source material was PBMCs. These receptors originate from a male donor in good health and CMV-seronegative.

The chain's CDR3 is CASSFIRGPGNTIYF. The CDR3 nucleotides are TGTGCCAGCAGCTTTATTAGGGGCCCTGGAAACACCATATATTTT. The genes are TRBV7-2 and TRBJ1-3, with D perhaps TRBD1 (5 bases). Germline lookup yields CDR1 SGHTA and CDR2 FQGNSA. Trimming stripped 3 bases from V and 2 bases from J, with 11 bases between. The CDR3 totals 15 residues.

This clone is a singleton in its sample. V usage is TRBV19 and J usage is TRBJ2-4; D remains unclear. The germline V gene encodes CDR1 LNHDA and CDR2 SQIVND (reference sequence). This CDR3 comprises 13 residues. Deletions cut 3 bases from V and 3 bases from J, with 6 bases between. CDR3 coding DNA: TGTGCCAGTAGTATTAGTGTCAAAAACATTCAGTACTTC. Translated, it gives CASSISVKNIQYF.

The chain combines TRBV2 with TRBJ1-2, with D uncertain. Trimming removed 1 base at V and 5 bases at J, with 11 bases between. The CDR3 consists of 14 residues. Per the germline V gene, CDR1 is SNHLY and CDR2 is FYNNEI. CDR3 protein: CASSEVRRIYGYTF. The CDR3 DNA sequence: TGTGCCAGCAGTGAAGTCCGCAGGATTTATGGCTACACCTTC.

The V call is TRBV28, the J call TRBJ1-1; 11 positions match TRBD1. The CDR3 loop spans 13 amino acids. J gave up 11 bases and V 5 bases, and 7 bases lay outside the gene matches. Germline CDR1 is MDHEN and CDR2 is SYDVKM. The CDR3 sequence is CASSPGTGGYAFF. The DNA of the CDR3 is TGTGCCAGCAGTCCCGGGACAGGGGGGTATGCTTTCTTT.

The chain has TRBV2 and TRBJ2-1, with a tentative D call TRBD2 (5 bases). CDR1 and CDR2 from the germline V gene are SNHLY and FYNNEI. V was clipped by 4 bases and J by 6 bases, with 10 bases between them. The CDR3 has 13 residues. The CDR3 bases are TGTGCCAGCAGTGGAGGGCTTCTCAATGAGCAGTTCTTC. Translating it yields CASSGGLLNEQFF.

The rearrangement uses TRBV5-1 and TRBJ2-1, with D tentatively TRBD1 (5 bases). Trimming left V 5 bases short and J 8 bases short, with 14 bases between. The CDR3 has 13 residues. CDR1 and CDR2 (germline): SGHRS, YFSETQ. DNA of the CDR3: TGCGCCAGCAGAGAAGGGGTTTGGGATGAGCAGTTCTTC. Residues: CASREGVWDEQFF.

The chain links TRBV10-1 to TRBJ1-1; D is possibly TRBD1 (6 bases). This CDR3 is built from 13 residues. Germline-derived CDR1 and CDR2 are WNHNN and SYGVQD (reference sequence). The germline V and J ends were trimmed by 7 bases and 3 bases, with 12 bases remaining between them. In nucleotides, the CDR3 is TGCGCCAGCAAACAGGGAATTTACACTGAAGCTTTCTTT. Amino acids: CASKQGIYTEAFF.

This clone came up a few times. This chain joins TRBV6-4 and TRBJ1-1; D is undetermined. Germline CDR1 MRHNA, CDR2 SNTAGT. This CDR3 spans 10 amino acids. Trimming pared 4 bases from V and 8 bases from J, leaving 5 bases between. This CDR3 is CASSAKEAFF. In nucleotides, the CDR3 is TGTGCCAGCAGTGCTAAGGAAGCTTTCTTT.

As DNA, the CDR3 is TGTGCCAGCAGCTTCCAGGACAGGGTCACCGGGGAGCTGTTTTTT. As protein: CASSFQDRVTGELFF. The chain links TRBV5-6 to TRBJ2-2, with TRBD1 matching over 8 bases. Looked up from germline, CDR1 is SGHDT and CDR2 is YYEEEE. V was pared by 2 bases and J by 4 bases, with 4 bases of the junction left unmatched. The CDR3 contains 15 residues.

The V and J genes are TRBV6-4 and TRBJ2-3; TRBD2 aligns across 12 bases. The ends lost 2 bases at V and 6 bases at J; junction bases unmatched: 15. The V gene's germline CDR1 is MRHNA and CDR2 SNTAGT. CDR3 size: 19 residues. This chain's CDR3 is CASSDLRTSGKVSTDTQYF. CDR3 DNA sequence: TGTGCCAGCAGTGACCTAAGGACTAGCGGGAAGGTATCCACGGATACGCAGTATTTT.

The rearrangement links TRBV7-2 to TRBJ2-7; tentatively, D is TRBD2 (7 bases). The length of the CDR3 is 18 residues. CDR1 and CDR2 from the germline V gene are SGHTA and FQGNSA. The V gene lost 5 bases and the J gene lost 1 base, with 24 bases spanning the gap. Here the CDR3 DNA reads TGTGCCAGCAGCGAGAGAGGACTAGGCTTGGGGGCGTCCTACGAGCAGTACTTC. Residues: CASSERGLGLGASYEQYF.

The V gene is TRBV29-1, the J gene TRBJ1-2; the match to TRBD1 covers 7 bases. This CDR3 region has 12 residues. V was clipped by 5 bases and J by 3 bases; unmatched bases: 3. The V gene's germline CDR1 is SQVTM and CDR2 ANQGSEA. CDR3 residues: CSVLTGDYGYTF. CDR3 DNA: TGCAGCGTTCTTACAGGGGACTATGGCTACACCTTC.

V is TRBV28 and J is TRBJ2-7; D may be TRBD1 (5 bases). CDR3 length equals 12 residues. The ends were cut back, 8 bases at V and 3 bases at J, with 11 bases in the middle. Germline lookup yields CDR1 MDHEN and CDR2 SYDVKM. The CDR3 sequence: CASADKDYEQYF. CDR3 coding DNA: TGTGCCAGCGCGGACAAGGACTACGAGCAGTACTTC.

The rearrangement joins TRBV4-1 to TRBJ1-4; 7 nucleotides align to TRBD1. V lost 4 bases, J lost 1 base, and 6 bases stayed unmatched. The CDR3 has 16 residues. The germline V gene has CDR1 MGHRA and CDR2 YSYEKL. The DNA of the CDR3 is TGCGCCAGCAGCCTCCGGGACAGTTTAACTAATGAAAAACTGTTTTTT. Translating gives CASSLRDSLTNEKLFF.

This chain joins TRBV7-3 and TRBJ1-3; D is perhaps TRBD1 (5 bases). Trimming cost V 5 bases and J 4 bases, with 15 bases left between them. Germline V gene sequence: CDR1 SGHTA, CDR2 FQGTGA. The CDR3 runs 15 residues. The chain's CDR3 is CASSPGGGPGNTIYF. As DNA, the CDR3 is TGTGCCAGCAGCCCCGGGGGGGGTCCCGGAAACACCATATATTTT.

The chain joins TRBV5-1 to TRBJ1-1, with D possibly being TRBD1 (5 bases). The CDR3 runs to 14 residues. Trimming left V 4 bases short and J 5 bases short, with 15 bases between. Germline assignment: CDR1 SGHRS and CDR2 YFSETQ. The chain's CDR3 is CASSPGQGGTEAFF. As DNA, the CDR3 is TGCGCCAGCAGCCCCGGCCAGGGAGGAACTGAAGCTTTCTTT. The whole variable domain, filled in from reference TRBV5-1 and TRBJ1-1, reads KAGVTQTPRYLIKTRGQQVTLSCSPISGHRSVSWYQQTPGQGLQFLFEYFSETQRNKGNFPGRFSGRQFSNSRSEMNVSTLELGDSALYLCASSPGQGGTEAFFGQGTRLTVV.

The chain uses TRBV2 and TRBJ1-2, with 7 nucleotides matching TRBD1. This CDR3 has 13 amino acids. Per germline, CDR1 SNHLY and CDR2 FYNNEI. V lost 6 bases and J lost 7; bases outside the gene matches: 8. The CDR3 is CASRGTAPGGYTF. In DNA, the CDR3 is TGTGCCAGCAGGGGGACAGCTCCTGGTGGCTACACCTTC. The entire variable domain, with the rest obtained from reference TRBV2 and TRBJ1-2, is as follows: EPEVTQTPSHQVTQMGQEVILRCVPISNHLYFYWYRQILGQKVEFLVSFYNNEISEKSEIFDDQFSVERPDGSNFTLKIRSTKLEDSAMYFCASRGTAPGGYTFGSGTRLTVV.